This TCR beta chain was recovered during a study of T cell repertoires in cytomegalovirus infection (dated by TCRdb to about 2019). Turning to the overall study: Peptide stimulations targeted recently identified HLA-C-restricted CMV epitopes, whose presentation resists viral immunomodulation, together with well-studied HLA-B-restricted epitopes. Donor HLA type was relevant to the analysis, as public TCR beta signatures indicated carriage of CMV infection together with the matching HLA type.

Sequenced using an Illumina HiSeq 1500. Using fastp trimming at Q25 and MiXCR clonotype assembly, TCRdb reanalyzed the public sequencing data and kept in-frame beta chains. Identical CDR3 proteins give one entry, which carries the most common genes and DNA. Present in this sample are about 920,000 distinct CDR3 sequences, around 31% of which were seen just once. The top ten hold about 14% of the sample. CDR1 is given as DFQATT and CDR2 as SNEGSKA, both from the germline V gene (reference sequence). The CDR3 starts with the cysteine, ends with the phenylalanine, and has 12 residues. Here the CDR3 DNA is all that survives: 36 bases in frame from base 1. Trimming costs V 6 bases and J 6 bases, and their ends lie 14 bases apart. Study-wide conclusions, independent of this receptor: The ex vivo response was dominated by HLA-C-restricted CMV-specific TCR beta clonotypes, which also provided the single most frequent clonotype in two of eight donors. In both this cohort and an independent roughly 350-donor cohort, the cumulative frequency of public TCR beta family members distinguished carriers of CMV infection plus the relevant HLA type.

In light of the paper, this sample's treatment or condition label describes: in vitro stimulation with specific CMV peptide epitopes to enrich CMV-specific T cells. Concerning this clonotype itself: Its specific antigen is unknown. Per-base quality was not reported, and no clone a single base away is much larger than it.

The sequence joins TRBV20-1 to TRBJ1-1; the D gene is perhaps TRBD1, from 5 matching bases. The TCR comes from a human donor in good health (CMV status not recorded). Some clones in this sample may be carry-over from other donors' samples. The sample was cultured CD8+ T cells from PBMCs, taken from culture after CMV antigen stimulation. CDR3 reads: CSATGGWSEAFF. The DNA reads TGCAGTGCCACAGGAGGGTGGTCTGAAGCTTTCTTT.